A single sample is the source of the 10 T cell receptor beta chains below, sequenced in a study of CD4 T cells in relation to SARS-CoV-2 and coronaviruses. Before the COVID-19 pandemic, during about 2011-2019, CD4+ T cells were taken from unexposed donors. Produced via immunoSEQ multiplex PCR; TCRdb's table is partial and in-frame only. In the table there are some 70,000 clones, 85% to 95% of which are singletons. The specimen sequenced was naive CD4+ T cells from PBMCs. Subset reported: naive CD4+ T cells isolated by negative enrichment. The receptors shown here come from a human donor in good health.

The V gene is TRBV18, the J gene TRBJ2-7; D gene unclear. Trimming shortened V by 6 bases and J by 0 bases, and 6 bases separated the two germline ends. The CDR3 has 12 residues. Germline V lookup: CDR1 KGHSH, CDR2 LQKENI. CDR3 loop: CASSTSSYEQYF. Written as DNA, the CDR3 is TGTGCCAGCTCGACAAGCTCCTACGAGCAGTACTTC.

This sequence joins TRBV5-1 and TRBJ1-2, with 10 bases aligning to TRBD1. The V and J ends lost 0 bases and 4 bases, in that order; junction bases with no gene match: 9. Looked up from germline, CDR1 is SGHRS and CDR2 is YFSETQ. The length of the CDR3 is 17 residues. CDR3 residues: CASSLGVPGQGRYGYTF. CDR3 in DNA: TGCGCCAGCAGCTTGGGAGTCCCGGGACAGGGGCGCTATGGCTACACCTTC.

CDR3 sequence: CASSTDRAFDTQYF. The CDR3 DNA reads as TGTGCCAGTAGTACCGACAGGGCTTTTGATACGCAGTATTTT. The chain combines TRBV19 with TRBJ2-3; TRBD1 agrees at 7 bases. Germline values: CDR1 LNHDA, CDR2 SQIVND (reference sequence). V shed 4 bases and J 6 bases; nucleotides not matched to a gene: 7. The CDR3 has 14 residues.

The V gene is TRBV5-1, the J gene TRBJ2-3; 12 bases fit TRBD1. The CDR3 is 16 amino acids. With 4 bases clipped from V and 2 bases from J, the junction kept 5 bases outside the gene matches. Germline V gene data show CDR1 as SGHRS and CDR2 as YFSETQ. CDR3 bases: TGCGCCAGCAGCCGCCCGGGACAGGGGGCCACAGATACGCAGTATTTT. Translation gives CASSRPGQGATDTQYF.

The chain uses TRBV7-9 and TRBJ2-1; 7 bases line up with TRBD2. Germline V gives CDR1 SEHNR, CDR2 FQNEAQ (reference sequence). The CDR3 is made up of 16 amino acids. The junction had 14 bases not matched to a gene; V was cut back by 6 bases and J by 6 bases. In DNA, the CDR3 is TGTGCCAGCAGATCGTCCTGGACTAGAATCCGCAATGAGCAGTTCTTC. Translated, it gives CASRSSWTRIRNEQFF.

This clone has only a few counts. The chain uses TRBV24-1 and TRBJ1-2; a possible D gene is TRBD1 (6 bases). Germline values: CDR1 KGHDR, CDR2 SFDVKD. The CDR3 covers 14 residues. Trimming pared 5 bases from V and 0 bases from J, leaving 9 bases between. The CDR3 here is CATSGRGANYGYTF. CDR3 bases: TGTGCCACCAGTGGCAGGGGCGCTAACTATGGCTACACCTTC.

This clone was seen a single time. The rearrangement links TRBV30 to TRBJ1-1; D is possibly TRBD1 (5 bases). The V end lost 0 bases, the J end lost 5 bases, and 13 bases lay between the germline ends. The CDR3 spans 14 residues. Per the germline V gene, CDR1 is GTSNPN and CDR2 is SVGIG (reference sequence). The CDR3 loop is CAWSVLAGRTEAFF. CDR3 nucleotides: TGTGCCTGGAGTGTACTGGCAGGGAGGACTGAAGCTTTCTTT.

The chain recombines TRBV30 with TRBJ2-3; D might be TRBD2 (5 bases). V was shortened by 0 bases and J by 4 bases, with 8 bases between the two germline ends. CDR3 length: 13 amino acids. Germline loops: CDR1 GTSNPN, CDR2 SVGIG (reference sequence). The CDR3 is CAWSVIASDTQYF. The CDR3 bases are TGTGCCTGGAGTGTAATAGCGTCAGATACGCAGTATTTT.

The chain carries TRBV11-2 and TRBJ2-5; D unresolved. From germline, CDR1 is SGHAT and CDR2 FQNNGV. The ends were cut back, 5 bases at V and 0 bases at J, with 7 bases in the middle. CDR3 size: 13 residues. The CDR3 loop is CASSPRYQETQYF. Written as DNA, the CDR3 is TGTGCCAGCAGCCCGCGGTACCAAGAGACCCAGTACTTC.

The V gene is TRBV9, the J gene TRBJ1-5; no reliable D call. Deletions cut 0 bases from V and 4 bases from J, with 5 bases between. This CDR3 has 13 residues. Germline CDR1 SGDLS, CDR2 YYNGEE. CDR3 sequence (DNA): TGTGCCAGCAGCGTAGCCCCAAATCAGCCCCAGCATTTT. Translating it yields CASSVAPNQPQHF.